In terms of frequency, the clone carrying this T cell receptor (beta chain) is medium-sized. The data belong to a study of T cell clusters in autoimmune cytopenias. Whole-study context: The median distinct TRB clonotype count was fewer than 3,000 per sample, from a median approximately 52,000 reads.

Multiplex touch-down PCR amplified TRB using TRB-A and TRB-B pools in one tube. TCRdb reprocessed the multiplex PCR reads; each CDR3 protein has one entry and no DNA is given. In all, the sample yields thousands of distinct CDR3 sequences. TRB amplification used 250 ng of peripheral blood genomic DNA. The CDR3 spans 13 residues. The germline V gene has CDR1 LNHDA and CDR2 SQIVND (reference sequence). This rearrangement joins TRBV19 to TRBJ2-1; no DNA is available, so the TRBD1 call from TCRdb remains unchecked. The sequencing sample was made of peripheral blood. This clonotype was obtained from a human donor with an autoimmune cytopenia or autoimmune hepatitis (not recorded which). The CDR3 is CASNPTGWNEQFF. Based on the CDR3 plus reference TRBV19 and TRBJ2-1, the full variable domain is DGGITQSPKYLFRKEGQNVTLSCEQNLNHDAMYWYRQDPGQGLRLIYYSQIVNDFQKGDIAEGYSVSREKKESFPLTVTSAQKNPTAFYLCASNPTGWNEQFFGPGTRLTVL.